This TCR beta chain is from a study of patients with pleural tuberculosis. The CDR3 contains 14 residues. Trimming removed 3 bases from V and 3 bases from J, with 11 bases in between. In germline, CDR1 is SGHTA, CDR2 FQGNSA. Only one count was recorded for this clonotype. TCRdb reprocessed the reads with MiXCR, giving one entry per CDR3 protein. The sample shows nearly 30,000 distinct CDR3 sequences, about 18% of them seen only once. Input material: peripheral blood. This sequence joins TRBV7-2 and TRBJ2-5; maybe TRBD2 (6 bases). The TCR sequence derives from a human donor with pleural tuberculosis. The CDR3 DNA reads TGTACCAGCAGCTTGGTTCGGGGGAAAGAGACCCAGTACTTC. This encodes CTSSLVRGKETQYF.